The subject of this entry is one TCR beta chain. These data are taken from a study of shared clonotypes between healthy human individuals. Repertoires were generated with immunoSEQ multiplex PCR, while TCRdb's copy carries only in-frame clones and drops some. The table lists under 1,900,000 clones, about 98.5% of them singletons, with 0.3% to 0.45% in the top ten. It was into CD45RA+ naive and CD45RA-negative memory subsets that the CD4+ cells were split. The CDR3 is 17 residues long. The V gene's germline CDR1 is SGHDT and CDR2 YYEEEE. Losses at the gene ends were 1 base for V and 5 bases for J; bases not matched to a gene: 14.

This TCR came from a man aged 30-40 years in good health. The source material was naive CD4+ T cells sorted from blood. Sample subset: CD45RA+ positively selected. This chain links TRBV5-6 with TRBJ1-1, with 7 bases lining up with TRBD1. This CDR3 reads CASSLPGGKGDGTEAFF. The DNA of the CDR3 is TGTGCCAGCAGCTTGCCAGGGGGGAAAGGTGACGGGACTGAAGCTTTCTTT.